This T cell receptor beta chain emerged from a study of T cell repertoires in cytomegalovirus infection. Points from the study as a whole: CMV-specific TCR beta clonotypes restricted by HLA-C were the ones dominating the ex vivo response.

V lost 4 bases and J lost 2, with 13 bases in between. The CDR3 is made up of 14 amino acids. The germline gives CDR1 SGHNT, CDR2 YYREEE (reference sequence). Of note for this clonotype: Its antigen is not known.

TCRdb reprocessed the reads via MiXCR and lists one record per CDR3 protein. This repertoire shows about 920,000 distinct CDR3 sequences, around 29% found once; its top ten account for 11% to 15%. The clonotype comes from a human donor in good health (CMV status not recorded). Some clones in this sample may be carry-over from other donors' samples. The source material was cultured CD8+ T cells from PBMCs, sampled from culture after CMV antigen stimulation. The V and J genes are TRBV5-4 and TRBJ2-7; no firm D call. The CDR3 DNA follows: TGTGCCAGCAGCCGAGCAGAGGTAACCTACGAGCAGTACTTC. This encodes CASSRAEVTYEQYF.